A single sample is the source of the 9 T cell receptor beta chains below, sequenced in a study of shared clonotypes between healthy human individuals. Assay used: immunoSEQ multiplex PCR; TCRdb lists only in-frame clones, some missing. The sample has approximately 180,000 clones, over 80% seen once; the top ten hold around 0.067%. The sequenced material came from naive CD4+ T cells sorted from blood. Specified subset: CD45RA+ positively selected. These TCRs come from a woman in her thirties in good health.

In nucleotides, the CDR3 is TGCGCCAGCAGTCAATCGAAGGGTTCACCCCTCCACTTT. Its protein product is CASSQSKGSPLHF. The chain employs TRBV23-1 and TRBJ1-6; D gene uncertain. TRBV23-1 is labeled an ORF, and its function is uncertain. V was clipped by 0 bases and J by 9 bases, with 6 bases between them. This CDR3 is 13 amino acids long.

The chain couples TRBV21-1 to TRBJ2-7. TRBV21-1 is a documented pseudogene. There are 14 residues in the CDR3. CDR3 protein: CASSSPGPYYEQYF. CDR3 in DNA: TGTGCCAGCAGCTCCCCGGGACCTTACTACGAGCAGTACTTC.

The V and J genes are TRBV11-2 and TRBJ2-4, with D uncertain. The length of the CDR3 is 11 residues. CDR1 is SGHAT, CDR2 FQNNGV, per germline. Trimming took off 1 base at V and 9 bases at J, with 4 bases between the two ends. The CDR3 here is CASSLGSIQYF. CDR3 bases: TGTGCCAGCAGCTTAGGCAGCATTCAGTACTTC.

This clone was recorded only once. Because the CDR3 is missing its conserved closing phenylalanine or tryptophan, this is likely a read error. CDR3 in amino acids: CSVEVWAGANTEAFV. CDR3 coding DNA: TGCAGCGTTGAGGTTTGGGCAGGGGCGAACACTGAAGCTTTCGTT. This rearrangement joins TRBV29-1 to TRBJ1-1; TRBD1 might be the D (6 bases). The germline CDR1 and CDR2 sequences are SQVTM and ANQGSEA. The CDR3 spans 15 residues. V was shortened by 3 bases and J by 1 base, with 15 bases between the two germline ends.

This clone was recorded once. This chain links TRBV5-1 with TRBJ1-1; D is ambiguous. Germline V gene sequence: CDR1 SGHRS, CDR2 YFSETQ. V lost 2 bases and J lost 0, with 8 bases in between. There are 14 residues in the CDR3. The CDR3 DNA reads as TGCGCCAGCAGCTTTGCGGGTATGAACACTGAAGCTTTCTTT. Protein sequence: CASSFAGMNTEAFF.

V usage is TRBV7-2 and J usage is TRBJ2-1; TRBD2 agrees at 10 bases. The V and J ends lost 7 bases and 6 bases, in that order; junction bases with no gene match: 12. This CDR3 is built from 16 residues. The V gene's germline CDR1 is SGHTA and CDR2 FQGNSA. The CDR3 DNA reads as TGTGCCAGCACCCCCGGCGACCGGACTAGCGGCAATGAGCAGTTCTTC. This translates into CASTPGDRTSGNEQFF.

The CDR3 sequence is CASSVRTDTQYF. CDR3 DNA: TGTGCCAGCAGCGTTCGCACAGATACGCAGTATTTT. J is TRBJ2-3 and V is TRBV4-2; D ambiguous. Trimming pared 5 bases from V and 1 base from J, leaving 4 bases between. The CDR3 is made up of 12 amino acids. Germline V gene sequence: CDR1 LGHNA, CDR2 YNFKEQ.

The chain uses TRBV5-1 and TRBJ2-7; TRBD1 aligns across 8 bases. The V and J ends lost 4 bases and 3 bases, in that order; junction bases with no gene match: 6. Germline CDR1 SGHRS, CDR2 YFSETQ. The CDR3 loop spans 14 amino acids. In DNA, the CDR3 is TGCGCCAGCAGCGTCCGGGACAGGTACTACGAGCAGTACTTC. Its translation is CASSVRDRYYEQYF.

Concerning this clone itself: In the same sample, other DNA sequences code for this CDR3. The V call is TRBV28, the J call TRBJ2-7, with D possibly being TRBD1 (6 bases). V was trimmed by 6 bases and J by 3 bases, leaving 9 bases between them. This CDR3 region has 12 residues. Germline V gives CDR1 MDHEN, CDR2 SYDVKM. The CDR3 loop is CASSLQGYEQYF. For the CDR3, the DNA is TGTGCCAGCAGCCTACAGGGCTACGAGCAGTACTTC.